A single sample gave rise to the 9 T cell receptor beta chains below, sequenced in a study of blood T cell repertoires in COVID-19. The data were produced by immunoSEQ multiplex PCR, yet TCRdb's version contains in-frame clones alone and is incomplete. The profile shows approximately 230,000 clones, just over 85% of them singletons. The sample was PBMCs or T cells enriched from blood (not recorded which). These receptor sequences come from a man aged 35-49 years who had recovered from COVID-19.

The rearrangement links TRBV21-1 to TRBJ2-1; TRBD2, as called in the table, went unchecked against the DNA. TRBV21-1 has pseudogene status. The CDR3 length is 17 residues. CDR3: CASSKSGLAGRYNEQFF. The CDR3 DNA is TGTGCCAGCAGCAAAAGCGGCCTAGCGGGAAGATACAATGAGCAGTTCTTC.

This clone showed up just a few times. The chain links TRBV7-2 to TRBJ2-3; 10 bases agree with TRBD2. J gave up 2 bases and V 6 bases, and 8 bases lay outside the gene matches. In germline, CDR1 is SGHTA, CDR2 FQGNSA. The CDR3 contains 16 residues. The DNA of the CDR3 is TGTGCCAGCAGATCCACTACTAGCGGGGTCACAGATACGCAGTATTTT. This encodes CASRSTTSGVTDTQYF.

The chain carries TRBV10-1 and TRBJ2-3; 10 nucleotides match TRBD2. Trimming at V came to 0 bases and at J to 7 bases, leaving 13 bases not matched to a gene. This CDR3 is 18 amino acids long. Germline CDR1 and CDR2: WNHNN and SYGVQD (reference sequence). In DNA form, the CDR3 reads TGCGCCAGCAGTGAGTCTAGCGGGAGGCCCCGGGTAACACATACGCAGTATTTT. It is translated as CASSESSGRPRVTHTQYF.

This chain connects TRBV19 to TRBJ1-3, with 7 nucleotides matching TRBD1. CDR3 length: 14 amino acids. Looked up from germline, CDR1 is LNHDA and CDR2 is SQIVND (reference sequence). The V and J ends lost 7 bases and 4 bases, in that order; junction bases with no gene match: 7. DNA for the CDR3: TGTGCCAGTATCTACGGACAGGAGGGAAACACCATATATTTT. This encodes CASIYGQEGNTIYF.

The CDR3 DNA reads TGTGCCAGCACCTCCTACAGGGGGTTGTACGAGCAGTACTTC. This encodes CASTSYRGLYEQYF. The chain combines TRBV7-8 with TRBJ2-7; TRBD1 agrees at 8 bases. There are 14 residues in the CDR3. Germline assignment: CDR1 SGHVS and CDR2 FQNEAQ. V shed 7 bases and J 4 bases; nucleotides not matched to a gene: 9.

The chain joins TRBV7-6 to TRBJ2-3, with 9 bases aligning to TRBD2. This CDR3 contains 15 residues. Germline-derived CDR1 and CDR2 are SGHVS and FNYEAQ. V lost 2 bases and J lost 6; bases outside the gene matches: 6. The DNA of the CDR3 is TGTGCCAGCAGCTTACTAGCGGGACGTGTGGATACGCAGTATTTT. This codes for CASSLLAGRVDTQYF.

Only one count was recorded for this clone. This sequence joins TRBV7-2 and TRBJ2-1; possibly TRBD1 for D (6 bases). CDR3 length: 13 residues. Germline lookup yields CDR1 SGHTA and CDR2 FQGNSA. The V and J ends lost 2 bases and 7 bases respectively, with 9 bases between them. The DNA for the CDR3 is TGTGCCAGCAGCTTAAGAGGGGGAAATGAGCAGTTCTTC. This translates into CASSLRGGNEQFF. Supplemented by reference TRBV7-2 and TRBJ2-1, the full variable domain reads GAGVSQSPSNKVTEKGKDVELRCDPISGHTALYWYRQSLGQGLEFLIYFQGNSAPDKSGLPSDRFSAERTGGSVSTLTIQRTQQEDSAVYLCASSLRGGNEQFFGPGTRLTVL.

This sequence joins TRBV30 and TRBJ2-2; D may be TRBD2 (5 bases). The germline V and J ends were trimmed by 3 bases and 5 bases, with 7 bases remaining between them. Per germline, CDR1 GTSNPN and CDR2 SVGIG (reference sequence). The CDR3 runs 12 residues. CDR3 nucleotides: TGTGCCTGGAGCGAGGGAACCGGGGAGCTGTTTTTT. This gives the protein CAWSEGTGELFF.

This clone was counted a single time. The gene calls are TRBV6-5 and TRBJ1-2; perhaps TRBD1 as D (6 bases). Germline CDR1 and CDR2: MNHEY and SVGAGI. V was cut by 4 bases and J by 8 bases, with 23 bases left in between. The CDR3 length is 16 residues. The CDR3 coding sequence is TGTGCCAGCAGTTCCCCCGGACAGCTGTGGGTCGAAGGCTACACCTTC. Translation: CASSSPGQLWVEGYTF.